Following are 18 T cell receptor beta chains from one sample sequenced in a study of blood T cell repertoires in COVID-19. Only in-frame clones appear in the TCRdb table, and some are missing; sequencing was by immunoSEQ multiplex PCR. The sample comprises about 310,000 clones, around nine tenths of which are singletons, and roughly a tenth rests with the top ten. Sequenced: PBMCs or T cells enriched from blood (not recorded which). These receptor sequences come from a woman between 25 and 40 years old who had recovered from COVID-19.

This chain uses TRBV13 with TRBJ2-5; 7 positions agree with TRBD2. Per the germline V gene, CDR1 is PRHDT and CDR2 is FYEKMQ (reference sequence). The J segment lost 0 bases and the V segment lost 4 bases, leaving 5 bases of the junction unmatched. The CDR3 runs 15 residues. CDR3 in DNA: TGTGCCAGCAGCTCCGGGACTATTTACCAAGAGACCCAGTACTTC. Translated, it gives CASSSGTIYQETQYF.

The chain is built from TRBV28 and TRBJ2-7; D is unresolved. This CDR3 spans 11 amino acids. The germline CDR1 and CDR2 sequences are MDHEN and SYDVKM. The V and J ends lost 6 bases and 4 bases respectively, with 7 bases between them. The CDR3 DNA is TGTGCCAGCAGCAATTTGTACGAGCAGTACTTC. Translated, it gives CASSNLYEQYF.

V is TRBV6-4 and J is TRBJ2-2; the D is unclear. The germline V and J ends were trimmed by 0 bases and 5 bases, with 4 bases remaining between them. In germline, CDR1 is MRHNA, CDR2 SNTAGT. The length of the CDR3 is 13 residues. DNA of the CDR3: TGTGCCAGCAGTGACTCCTCTACCGGGGAGCTGTTTTTT. Translating it yields CASSDSSTGELFF.

V usage is TRBV6-5 and J usage is TRBJ1-3; TRBD1 matches at 8 bases. CDR1 MNHEY and CDR2 SVGAGI come from the germline V gene. Trimming took 6 bases from V and 4 from J; bases not matched to a gene: 5. This CDR3 has 14 residues. CDR3 nucleotides: TGTGCCAGCAGGATGACAGGGGACGGAAACACCATATATTTT. Encoded protein: CASRMTGDGNTIYF.

The chain has TRBV6-5 and TRBJ1-1; 7 positions match TRBD1. J gave up 3 bases and V 6 bases, and 7 bases lay outside the gene matches. Germline V gene sequence: CDR1 MNHEY, CDR2 SVGAGI. The CDR3 loop spans 14 amino acids. The CDR3 sequence is CASRTDREYTEAFF. In DNA form, the CDR3 reads TGTGCCAGCAGAACTGACAGGGAGTACACTGAAGCTTTCTTT.

The chain links TRBV7-2 to TRBJ1-2, with D maybe TRBD1 (5 bases). Germline V CDR1 and CDR2: SGHTA, FQGNSA. V lost 2 bases to trimming and J lost 6 bases, with 10 bases between them. The CDR3 loop spans 13 amino acids. The CDR3 loop is CASSLPKGDGYTF. The CDR3 DNA reads TGTGCCAGCAGCTTACCGAAAGGGGATGGCTACACCTTC.

The rearrangement joins TRBV7-2 to TRBJ1-5; unclear D gene. Deletions cut 1 base from V and 0 bases from J, with 7 bases between. The CDR3 runs to 15 residues. CDR1 is SGHTA and CDR2 is FQGNSA in the germline V gene. Here the CDR3 reads CASSLGEGSNQPQHF. CDR3 nucleotides: TGTGCCAGCAGCTTAGGAGAGGGTAGCAATCAGCCCCAGCATTTT.

V usage is TRBV11-2 and J usage is TRBJ2-3; perhaps TRBD1 as D (5 bases). Trimming left V 6 bases short and J 4 bases short, with 14 bases between. The CDR3 loop spans 14 amino acids. Germline CDR1 and CDR2: SGHAT and FQNNGV. CDR3 DNA sequence: TGTGCCAGCAGTTCTCCAGGGTTGTCAGATACGCAGTATTTT. It is translated as CASSSPGLSDTQYF.

The V and J genes are TRBV5-1 and TRBJ2-7; D gene unclear. The germline CDR1 and CDR2 sequences are SGHRS and YFSETQ. V lost 3 bases and J lost 4, with 11 bases in between. There are 13 residues in the CDR3. The CDR3 here is CASSSPNTYEQYF. CDR3 nucleotide sequence: TGCGCCAGCAGCTCCCCTAATACTTACGAGCAGTACTTC.

A note on this clone: Other DNA variants within this sample encode the same CDR3. The gene calls are TRBV28 and TRBJ1-1, with TRBD1 as a possible D gene (6 bases). CDR1 is MDHEN, CDR2 SYDVKM, per germline. CDR3 length: 14 amino acids. V was trimmed by 3 bases and J by 1 base, leaving 9 bases between them. CDR3 sequence reads: CASSFGGPNTEAFF. CDR3 sequence (DNA): TGTGCCAGCAGTTTCGGGGGGCCGAACACTGAAGCTTTCTTT.

The chain carries TRBV10-1 and TRBJ1-1; no definite D call. Germline V gives CDR1 WNHNN, CDR2 SYGVQD (reference sequence). The CDR3 consists of 13 residues. V shed 4 bases and J shed 0 bases, with 6 bases lying between them. CDR3 loop: CASSVRLNTEAFF. DNA for the CDR3: TGCGCCAGCAGTGTGAGGCTGAACACTGAAGCTTTCTTT.

This rearrangement joins TRBV11-2 to TRBJ2-7; D not certain. Trimming left V 5 bases short and J 2 bases short, with 4 bases between. This CDR3 is built from 11 residues. Germline V lookup: CDR1 SGHAT, CDR2 FQNNGV. The CDR3 is CASSPAYEQYF. The CDR3 DNA reads as TGTGCCAGCAGCCCAGCCTACGAGCAGTACTTC.

This sequence joins TRBV13 and TRBJ2-2; D not certain. CDR3 length: 13 amino acids. V was cut by 2 bases and J by 4 bases, with 5 bases left in between. Per germline, CDR1 PRHDT and CDR2 FYEKMQ (reference sequence). The CDR3 spells CASSLQITGELFF. Written as DNA, the CDR3 is TGTGCCAGCAGCTTACAAATCACCGGGGAGCTGTTTTTT.

This clone occurred once. V and J are TRBV29-1 and TRBJ1-1; D is perhaps TRBD1 (5 bases). The CDR3 runs to 12 residues. V dropped 7 bases and J dropped 4 bases, with 13 bases sitting between them. Germline V gene lookup returns CDR1 SQVTM and CDR2 ANQGSEA. CDR3 residues: CSGRGRPTEAFF. CDR3 coding DNA: TGCAGCGGTAGGGGAAGGCCCACTGAAGCTTTCTTT. The whole variable domain, filled in from reference TRBV29-1 and TRBJ1-1, reads SAVISQKPSRDICQRGTSLTIQCQVDSQVTMMFWYRQQPGQSLTLIATANQGSEATYESGFVIDKFPISRPNLTFSTLTVSNMSPEDSSIYLCSGRGRPTEAFFGQGTRLTVV.

The gene calls are TRBV2 and TRBJ1-3; D is uncertain. With 4 bases removed from V and 5 bases from J, the gap between germline ends came to 9 bases. The V gene's germline CDR1 is SNHLY and CDR2 FYNNEI. The CDR3 is made up of 13 amino acids. CDR3: CASSVELRNTIYF. CDR3 nucleotides: TGTGCCAGCAGTGTAGAGCTCAGAAACACCATATATTTT.

This sequence joins TRBV18 and TRBJ2-1, with D possibly TRBD1 on 6 matching bases. V was clipped by 5 bases and J by 2 bases, with 16 bases between them. The germline CDR1 and CDR2 sequences are KGHSH and LQKENI. The CDR3 has 16 amino acids. The CDR3 sequence: CASSARTARTYNEQFF. The CDR3, as DNA: TGTGCCAGCTCAGCCCGGACAGCCAGGACCTACAATGAGCAGTTCTTC.

The rearrangement uses TRBV3-1 (or the pseudogene TRBV3-2) and TRBJ1-6; 8 nucleotides align to TRBD1. Germline trimming cut 8 bases from V and 9 bases from J; bases unmatched to any gene: 12. This CDR3 is built from 15 residues. CDR1 and CDR2 (germline): LGHDT, YNNKEL (reference sequence). DNA for the CDR3: TGTGCCAGCCGCCCGGGGAACAGGGGGGGTTCACCCCTCCACTTT. It specifies CASRPGNRGGSPLHF.

J is TRBJ2-7 and V is TRBV7-9, with 12 bases that match TRBD2. Germline V CDR1 and CDR2: SEHNR, FQNEAQ (reference sequence). The length of the CDR3 is 14 residues. The V and J ends lost 4 bases and 7 bases, in that order; junction bases with no gene match: 5. CDR3 sequence (DNA): TGTGCCAGCAGCTGGACTAGCGGGATTTCTGAGCAGTACTTC. Protein product: CASSWTSGISEQYF. Supplemented by reference TRBV7-9 and TRBJ2-7, the full variable domain reads DTGVSQNPRHKITKRGQNVTFRCDPISEHNRLYWYRQTLGQGPEFLTYFQNEAQLEKSRLLSDRFSAERPKGSFSTLEIQRTEQGDSAMYLCASSWTSGISEQYFGPGTRLTVT.